Presented here are 12 T cell receptor beta chains from one specimen sequenced in a study of T cell responses to AZD1222 COVID-19 vaccine. The protocol was immunoSEQ multiplex PCR, while the TCRdb copy is restricted to in-frame clones and leaves out a portion. This sample yields about 100,000 clones, of which approximately 89% are seen a single time; roughly 3% belongs to the top ten. The sequenced sample was peripheral blood, obtained on day 0 of MenACWY control vaccination. Every receptor here comes from an adult in good health.

J is TRBJ2-2 and V is TRBV11-3; D unresolved. V was pared by 4 bases and J by 4 bases, with 16 bases between. CDR3 size: 16 residues. CDR1 SGHNT and CDR2 YENEEA come from the germline V gene. CDR3 bases: TGTGCCAGCAGCTCGTGGGGTCAGCATCTCACCGGGGAGCTGTTTTTT. Its translation is CASSSWGQHLTGELFF.

This clone has more than one count but fewer than ten. This chain connects TRBV28 to TRBJ1-3, with D unclear. The germline CDR1 and CDR2 sequences are MDHEN and SYDVKM. The CDR3 contains 16 residues. Trimming pared 3 bases from V and 0 bases from J, leaving 12 bases between. The CDR3 spells CASSLYGVSSGNTIYF. The CDR3 DNA reads as TGTGCCAGCAGTTTGTATGGGGTGAGCTCTGGAAACACCATATATTTT.

The V gene is TRBV7-9, the J gene TRBJ1-6; 7 bases are a match to TRBD1. Germline V CDR1 and CDR2: SEHNR, FQNEAQ (reference sequence). With 2 bases clipped from V and 4 bases from J, the junction kept 8 bases outside the gene matches. The CDR3 is 17 amino acids. The DNA of the CDR3 is TGTGCCAGCAGCTTATTGGATCCGGGACAGTATAATTCACCCCTCCACTTT. This encodes CASSLLDPGQYNSPLHF. The full variable domain, with the rest looked up from reference TRBV7-9 and TRBJ1-6, is DTGVSQNPRHKITKRGQNVTFRCDPISEHNRLYWYRQTLGQGPEFLTYFQNEAQLEKSRLLSDRFSAERPKGSFSTLEIQRTEQGDSAMYLCASSLLDPGQYNSPLHFGNGTRLTVT.

This clone was seen once. This chain connects TRBV18 to TRBJ2-3; 8 positions match TRBD2. The germline V gene has CDR1 KGHSH and CDR2 LQKENI. J gave up 0 bases and V 3 bases, and 5 bases lay outside the gene matches. The CDR3 totals 16 residues. CDR3 protein: CASSPSGGSSTDTQYF. CDR3 sequence (DNA): TGTGCCAGCTCACCCAGCGGGGGCTCTAGCACAGATACGCAGTATTTT. The full variable domain, in which reference TRBV18 and TRBJ2-3 provide the parts outside the CDR3, is NAGVMQNPRHLVRRRGQEARLRCSPMKGHSHVYWYRQLPEEGLKFMVYLQKENIIDESGMPKERFSAEFPKEGPSILRIQQVVRGDSAAYFCASSPSGGSSTDTQYFGPGTRLTVL.

The chain links TRBV18 to TRBJ2-7, with 7 bases that match TRBD1. The trim removed 0 bases at V and 2 bases at J, leaving 4 bases unmatched. This CDR3 has 15 amino acids. Per the germline V gene, CDR1 is KGHSH and CDR2 is LQKENI. CDR3 amino acids: CASSPPSRGPYEQYF. The CDR3 coding sequence is TGTGCCAGCTCACCACCATCTAGGGGGCCCTACGAGCAGTACTTC. The full variable domain, rest sourced from reference TRBV18 and TRBJ2-7, is NAGVMQNPRHLVRRRGQEARLRCSPMKGHSHVYWYRQLPEEGLKFMVYLQKENIIDESGMPKERFSAEFPKEGPSILRIQQVVRGDSAAYFCASSPPSRGPYEQYFGPGTRLTVT.

V gene TRBV5-6 combines with J gene TRBJ2-4, with D unresolved. Germline CDR1 and CDR2: SGHDT and YYEEEE. V shed 4 bases and J shed 0 bases, with 11 bases lying between them. CDR3 length: 15 residues. The CDR3 protein is CASSLRQLAKNIQYF. DNA for the CDR3: TGTGCCAGCAGCCTTAGACAACTAGCCAAAAACATTCAGTACTTC.

The chain employs TRBV28 and TRBJ1-3; D unresolved. The germline V gene has CDR1 MDHEN and CDR2 SYDVKM. CDR3 length: 11 amino acids. The ends were cut back, 8 bases at V and 4 bases at J, with 6 bases in the middle. The chain's CDR3 is CASSWGNTIYF. The CDR3 region has the DNA TGTGCCAGCTCGTGGGGAAACACCATATATTTT.

The rearrangement links TRBV28 to TRBJ1-4; the D gene is possibly TRBD1 (6 bases). In germline, CDR1 is MDHEN, CDR2 SYDVKM. The CDR3 is 17 residues long. Trimming cost V 5 bases and J 7 bases, with 23 bases left between them. The CDR3 sequence is CASSRPGLKVGGEKLFF. The CDR3, as DNA: TGTGCCAGCAGTCGGCCGGGCCTAAAAGTAGGGGGTGAAAAACTGTTTTTT.

The J gene is TRBJ1-1, the V gene TRBV7-2; no clear D. Germline CDR1 SGHTA, CDR2 FQGNSA. The CDR3 length is 14 residues. V lost 3 bases and J 4 bases, leaving 12 bases between the germline ends. CDR3 sequence (DNA): TGTGCCAGCAGCTTCAGAGGGAGCGGCACTGAAGCTTTCTTT. It yields the protein CASSFRGSGTEAFF.

The J gene is TRBJ2-2, the V gene TRBV27; unclear D gene. Germline values: CDR1 MNHEY, CDR2 SMNVEV (reference sequence). The V gene lost 5 bases and the J gene lost 3 bases, with 10 bases spanning the gap. This CDR3 contains 14 residues. The CDR3 protein is CASSHTPDTGELFF. The CDR3 nucleotides are TGTGCCAGCAGTCACACGCCCGACACCGGGGAGCTGTTTTTT.

This clone came up once. V and J are TRBV7-8 and TRBJ1-1, with D possibly TRBD1 on 5 matching bases. The CDR3 runs 14 residues. V was pared by 5 bases and J by 0 bases, with 10 bases between. In germline, CDR1 is SGHVS, CDR2 FQNEAQ. The CDR3 protein is CASSPTALNTEAFF. CDR3 DNA: TGTGCCAGCAGCCCGACAGCATTGAACACTGAAGCTTTCTTT. The full variable domain, its missing parts supplied by reference TRBV7-8 and TRBJ1-1, is GAGVSQSPRYKVAKRGQDVALRCDPISGHVSLFWYQQALGQGPEFLTYFQNEAQLDKSGLPSDRFFAERPEGSVSTLKIQRTQQEDSAVYLCASSPTALNTEAFFGQGTRLTVV.

This clone was seen just once. The chain has TRBV18 and TRBJ1-1, with a weak D call TRBD1 (5 bases). The CDR3 sequence is 15 residues long. Germline lookup yields CDR1 KGHSH and CDR2 LQKENI. Trimming shortened V by 2 bases and J by 5 bases, and 15 bases separated the two germline ends. The CDR3 loop reads CASSPRGAPGTEAFF. DNA of the CDR3: TGTGCCAGCTCACCAAGGGGAGCACCCGGGACTGAAGCTTTCTTT. Supplemented by reference TRBV18 and TRBJ1-1, the full variable domain reads NAGVMQNPRHLVRRRGQEARLRCSPMKGHSHVYWYRQLPEEGLKFMVYLQKENIIDESGMPKERFSAEFPKEGPSILRIQQVVRGDSAAYFCASSPRGAPGTEAFFGQGTRLTVV.